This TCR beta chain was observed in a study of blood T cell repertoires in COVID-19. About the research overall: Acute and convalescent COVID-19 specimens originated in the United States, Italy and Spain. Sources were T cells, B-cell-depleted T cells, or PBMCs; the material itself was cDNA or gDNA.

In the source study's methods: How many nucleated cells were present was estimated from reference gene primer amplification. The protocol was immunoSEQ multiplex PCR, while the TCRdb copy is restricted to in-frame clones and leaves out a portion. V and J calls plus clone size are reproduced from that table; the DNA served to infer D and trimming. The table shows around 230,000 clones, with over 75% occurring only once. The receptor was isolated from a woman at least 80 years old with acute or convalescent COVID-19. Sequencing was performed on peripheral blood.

The CDR3 nucleotides read TGTGCCAGCAGCTTAGAGGGGGGACTAGGCGGAGAGACCCAGTACTTC. This encodes CASSLEGGLGGETQYF. V gene TRBV7-2 combines with J gene TRBJ2-5, with 8 bases identical to TRBD2. CDR3 size: 16 residues. Germline V CDR1 and CDR2: SGHTA, FQGNSA. The V and J ends lost 1 base and 4 bases, in that order; junction bases with no gene match: 8.